This T cell receptor (beta chain) was identified in a study of blood T cell repertoires in COVID-19. Study at large: The analysed material was cDNA or gDNA that came from T cells, B-cell-depleted T cells, or PBMCs.

Germline CDR1 reads SNHLY; CDR2 reads FYNNEI. The CDR3 extends over 15 amino acids. Trimming at V came to 7 bases and at J to 10 bases, leaving 14 bases not matched to a gene. Authors' processing steps: Scientists estimated how many nucleated cells there were by amplifying reference gene primers. Assay: immunoSEQ multiplex PCR; the TCRdb copy retains only in-frame clones and omits some. For V, J and clone size, that table is used; D and trimming come from the DNA. The profile shows around 73,000 clones, around 77% of them singletons. The clonotype originates from a man aged 65 to 79 with COVID-19, enrolled during active disease. The V gene is TRBV2, the J gene TRBJ2-1, with 9 bases that match TRBD2. The sequenced sample was peripheral blood. The CDR3 region is CASTTGGLATWEQFF. CDR3 coding DNA: TGTGCCAGCACCACGGGGGGACTAGCTACATGGGAGCAGTTCTTC.